Given below is one TCR beta chain in context. This record comes from a study of technical replicates of blood from four donors. Only in-frame clones appear in the TCRdb table, and some are missing; sequencing was by immunoSEQ multiplex PCR. The sample includes about 53,000 clones, about 82% of them seen just once. The CDR3 is 11 residues long. Germline V gives CDR1 MNHNY, CDR2 SVGAGI (reference sequence). The V and J ends lost 6 bases and 4 bases respectively, with 4 bases between them. V gene TRBV6-6 combines with J gene TRBJ2-1, with D unclear. This clonotype originated in a human donor in good health. Some clones in this sample may be carry-over from other donors' samples. The sequenced material came from PBMCs. The CDR3: CASSPYNEQFF. The CDR3 coding sequence is TGTGCCAGCAGCCCTTACAATGAGCAGTTCTTC.